The sample holds many counts of the clone carrying this T cell receptor (beta chain). The antigen is unknown. CDR1 is LGHNA, CDR2 YNFKEQ, per germline. V was pared by 4 bases and J by 5 bases, with 19 bases between. The CDR3 consists of 16 residues. This sample was taken from a study of identical twins. Regarding the study as a whole: Researchers reported excess low generation probability among twin-shared out-of-frame alpha sequences.

Healthy Caucasians provided all donations. TCRdb analysed the 5' RACE reads with MiXCR anew, one entry per CDR3 protein. The sample carries 200,000 to 250,000 distinct CDR3 sequences, around 8.1% recorded once. This same sample was also part of a study on yellow fever vaccine responses in identical twins.

Sequencing was performed on memory (CD45RO+) T cells sorted from blood. The receptor was isolated from a woman aged 18-29 years in good health. This chain connects TRBV4-2 to TRBJ2-3, with D possibly matching TRBD2 (7 bases). The CDR3: CASSPQTWGGRDTQYF. For the CDR3, the DNA is TGTGCCAGCAGCCCCCAAACATGGGGGGGCCGAGATACGCAGTATTTT.